Listed below are T cell receptor beta chains from one sample, sequenced in a study of OX40 agonist ivuxolimab in advanced cancers. Assay: immunoSEQ multiplex PCR; the TCRdb copy retains only in-frame clones and omits some. Of approximately 70,000 clones in the sample, about 82% are singletons; the top ten hold less than 8%. This material consisted of CD4+ or CD8+ T cells sorted from blood, taken in a trial of the OX40 agonist ivuxolimab. All receptors derive from an adult with an advanced solid tumor such as melanoma, head and neck, liver or kidney cancer. The CDR3 runs from the conserved cysteine through the conserved F or W. Each record gives: J gene, D gene, clone size, V gene, CDR3 protein, CDR3 DNA. A D gene is named only where the DNA matches it firmly. Only part of the rows carry a size: once, few, many, or a class if the clone is expanded.

TRBJ2-1,NA,NA,TRBV4-3,CASSQDGGAQQFF,TGCGCCAGCAGCCAAGATGGCGGGGCCCAGCAGTTCTTC
TRBJ2-2,NA,NA,TRBV7-3,CASSPGRGELFF,TGTGCCAGCAGCCCTGGCCGCGGGGAGCTGTTTTTT
TRBJ2-7,NA,NA,TRBV19,CASSIGGERSYEQYF,TGTGCCAGTAGTATAGGCGGGGAACGATCCTACGAGCAGTACTTC
TRBJ2-5,TRBD2,NA,TRBV5-1,CASSLAVASGGLQETQYF,TGCGCCAGCAGCTTGGCCGTGGCTAGCGGGGGCCTTCAAGAGACCCAGTACTTC
TRBJ2-4,TRBD1,NA,TRBV7-2,CASSPGGVKNIQYF,TGTGCCAGCAGCCCAGGGGGCGTCAAAAACATTCAGTACTTC
TRBJ1-2,TRBD1,NA,TRBV14,CASSPFGQVGALRSYGYTF,TGTGCCAGCAGCCCCTTCGGACAGGTCGGGGCCTTGAGATCTTATGGCTACACCTTC
TRBJ2-5,NA,NA,TRBV7-9,CASSRALGQETQYF,TGTGCCAGCAGCCGTGCGTTGGGCCAAGAGACCCAGTACTTC
TRBJ2-3,TRBD1,once,TRBV13,CASRSGAGGPDTQYF,TGTGCCAGCAGGTCAGGGGCAGGGGGCCCAGATACGCAGTATTTT
TRBJ2-7,NA,NA,TRBV6-1,CASSDWGRGSYEQYF,TGTGCCAGCAGTGACTGGGGCCGGGGATCCTACGAGCAGTACTTC
TRBJ2-7,NA,NA,TRBV4-3,CASSQVGGYEQYF,TGCGCCAGCAGCCAAGTCGGTGGCTACGAGCAGTACTTC
TRBJ2-3,NA,NA,TRBV18,CASSPGTWDTQYF,TGTGCCAGCTCACCAGGGACCTGGGATACGCAGTATTTT
TRBJ2-5,NA,NA,TRBV2,CASNLRGTPQETQYF,TGTGCCAGCAATCTTCGGGGTACTCCCCAGGAGACCCAGTACTTC
TRBJ1-5,NA,NA,TRBV23-1,CASSTSGNQPQHF,TGCGCCAGCAGCACTTCGGGCAATCAGCCCCAGCATTTT
TRBJ2-3,NA,NA,TRBV20-1,CSARTDTQYF,TGCAGTGCTAGGACAGATACGCAGTATTTT
TRBJ2-7,NA,NA,TRBV5-1,CASSLRGAFHEQYF,TGCGCCAGCAGCTTGAGAGGGGCCTTCCACGAGCAGTACTTC
TRBJ2-3,NA,NA,TRBV6-5,CASSYELGYTQYF,TGTGCCAGCAGTTACGAACTAGGGTATACGCAGTATTTT
TRBJ1-3,TRBD1,NA,TRBV5-6,CASSPGQGRAGNTIYF,TGTGCCAGCAGCCCCGGACAGGGCCGGGCTGGAAACACCATATATTTT
TRBJ2-6,NA,NA,TRBV7-6,CASSSWGSGANVLTF,TGTGCCAGCAGCTCTTGGGGTTCTGGGGCCAACGTCCTGACTTTC
TRBJ1-1,NA,NA,TRBV19,CASSMIPGDTEAFF,TGTGCCAGTAGTATGATTCCAGGGGACACCGAAGCTTTCTTT
TRBJ2-5,TRBD1,NA,TRBV5-1,CASSITTPGGETQYF,TGCGCCAGCAGCATTACAACCCCAGGGGGAGAGACCCAGTACTTC
TRBJ1-1,TRBD1,NA,TRBV30,CACRGGTEAFF,TGTGCCTGCAGGGGGGGGACTGAAGCTTTCTTT
TRBJ1-6,TRBD1,NA,TRBV5-6,CASSPWTTGGRYNSPLHF,TGTGCCAGCAGCCCGTGGACAACAGGGGGCCGGTATAATTCACCCCTCCACTTT
TRBJ2-5,NA,NA,TRBV11-2,CASSSIGVIQETQYF,TGTGCCAGCAGCTCGATTGGGGTCATCCAAGAGACCCAGTACTTC
TRBJ1-1,NA,NA,TRBV2,CASSADRNTEAFF,TGTGCCAGCAGTGCGGACAGGAACACTGAAGCTTTCTTT
TRBJ1-2,TRBD1,NA,TRBV7-2,CASREGGPNYGYTF,TGTGCCAGCAGAGAAGGGGGCCCTAACTATGGCTACACCTTC
TRBJ1-1,NA,NA,TRBV11-3,CASSVSIDTEAFF,TGTGCCAGCAGCGTTTCTATTGACACTGAAGCTTTCTTT
TRBJ2-3,NA,NA,TRBV11-3,CASSPGGGYTDTQYF,TGTGCCAGCAGCCCCGGCGGGGGCTACACAGATACGCAGTATTTT
TRBJ2-1,TRBD2,NA,TRBV27,CASSQLAGVPSYNEQFF,TGTGCCAGCAGCCAACTAGCGGGGGTCCCCTCCTACAATGAGCAGTTCTTC
TRBJ1-2,NA,few,TRBV5-4,CASSLVGGSSYGYTF,TGTGCCAGCAGCTTGGTGGGGGGATCTAGTTATGGCTACACCTTC
TRBJ2-5,NA,NA,TRBV11-3,CASSLGGGSTYQYF,TGTGCCAGCAGCTTAGGAGGTGGCAGCACATACCAGTACTTC
TRBJ2-1,NA,NA,TRBV12-5,CASASAGYNEQFF,TGTGCTAGTGCCTCGGCGGGCTACAATGAGCAGTTCTTC
TRBJ2-1,NA,NA,TRBV6-5,CASRTSTPMGEQFF,TGTGCCAGTCGTACTAGTACCCCGATGGGTGAGCAGTTCTTC
TRBJ2-2,NA,NA,TRBV7-3,CASSLGRNTGELFF,TGTGCCAGCAGCTTAGGCAGAAACACCGGGGAGCTGTTTTTT
TRBJ1-1,NA,NA,TRBV11-3,CASSLEVNTEAFF,TGTGCCAGCAGCTTAGAGGTGAACACTGAAGCTTTCTTT
TRBJ1-1,TRBD1,NA,TRBV6-6,CASSYRGQVNTEAFF,TGTGCCAGCAGTTACCGGGGACAGGTGAACACTGAAGCTTTCTTT
TRBJ2-5,NA,NA,TRBV18,CASLPRPDMRLRELYF,TGTGCCAGCTTACCACGACCGGACATGAGATTAAGAGAATTGTACTTC
TRBJ1-4,NA,NA,TRBV30,CAWRRQAYNEKLFF,TGTGCCTGGAGGAGACAGGCATATAATGAAAAACTGTTTTTT
TRBJ1-5,NA,once,TRBV6-6,CASSYGFSSNQPQHF,TGTGCCAGCAGTTACGGTTTTTCCAGCAATCAGCCCCAGCATTTT
TRBJ1-1,NA,NA,TRBV10-1,CASSEGSSFF,TGCGCCAGCAGTGAGGGTAGTAGTTTCTTT
TRBJ1-4,TRBD1,NA,TRBV4-1,CASSQGQRNEKLFF,TGCGCCAGCAGCCAGGGACAGAGGAATGAAAAACTGTTTTTT
TRBJ1-2,NA,NA,TRBV7-2,CASSLGDFSLGYGYTF,TGTGCCAGCAGCTTAGGGGACTTCAGTTTGGGATATGGCTACACCTTC
TRBJ1-2,NA,NA,TRBV29-1,CSVEEQRKNYGYTF,TGCAGCGTTGAAGAACAGAGAAAAAACTATGGCTACACCTTC